The sequence of this T cell receptor (beta chain) was determined in a study of cytomegalovirus exposure and HLA in healthy donors. This clone was picked up one time. After removal of 1 base from V and 10 bases from J, the junction contained 8 bases not matched to a gene. The germline V gene encodes CDR1 MGHRA and CDR2 YSYEKL. The CDR3 contains 15 residues. The PCR employed 60 Vbeta primers together with 13 Jbeta primers. Some clones are missing from TCRdb's copy, which holds only in-frame ones; the method was immunoSEQ multiplex PCR. The sample yields about 150,000 clones, about four fifths seen once.

Material for sequencing was PBMCs. V usage is TRBV4-1 and J usage is TRBJ2-1, with 9 bases matching TRBD2. The receptor was derived from a man aged 25-40 years in good health and CMV-seropositive. CDR3 sequence reads: CASSQAQERGAEQFF. CDR3 coding DNA: TGCGCCAGCAGCCAAGCCCAAGAGCGGGGGGCCGAGCAGTTCTTC.